This T cell receptor beta chain comes out of a study of shared T cell receptors in the human thymus. Trimming stripped 1 base from V and 1 base from J, with 13 bases between. The CDR3 contains 16 residues. Germline values: CDR1 MGHRA, CDR2 YSYEKL. This clone is a singleton in its sample. Profiled with immunoSEQ multiplex PCR; TCRdb holds only in-frame clones, not every one. The sample yields hundreds of thousands of clones, 70% to 90% seen once. These data also featured in a second study, about human thymus T cells. That source adds: Resections that were taken during corrective heart surgery supplied the thymus tissue.

The chain combines TRBV4-1 with TRBJ1-1, with D unclear. The TCR sequence derives from a girl under three years old with a congenital heart defect. Material for sequencing was thymocytes. CDR3 sequence: CASSQVTRRGNTEAFF. CDR3 in DNA: TGCGCCAGCAGCCAAGTTACCCGACGGGGGAACACTGAAGCTTTCTTT.